Presented here are 17 T cell receptor beta chains from one specimen sequenced in a study of blood T cell repertoires in COVID-19. Repertoires were generated with immunoSEQ multiplex PCR, while TCRdb's copy carries only in-frame clones and drops some. The sample carries 250,000 to 400,000 clones, about 91% recorded once. Sequencing was carried out using peripheral blood. These TCRs come from a young woman with COVID-19, enrolled during active disease.

For the CDR3, the DNA is TGTGCCAGCAGCGCCCGGGACAGGGGCCCTCCTAACTATGGCTACACCTTC. Encoded protein: CASSARDRGPPNYGYTF. The V gene is TRBV7-9, the J gene TRBJ1-2; TRBD1 aligns across 10 bases. CDR3 length equals 17 residues. The trim removed 5 bases at V and 0 bases at J, leaving 9 bases unmatched. The germline gives CDR1 SEHNR, CDR2 FQNEAQ (reference sequence).

V is TRBV10-1 and J is TRBJ1-1, with a weak D call TRBD1 (5 bases). The ends were cut back, 6 bases at V and 1 base at J, with 9 bases in the middle. Germline-derived CDR1 and CDR2 are WNHNN and SYGVQD (reference sequence). The CDR3 runs to 13 residues. The CDR3: CASRARENTEAFF. The DNA of the CDR3 is TGCGCCAGCAGGGCCAGGGAGAACACTGAAGCTTTCTTT.

The J gene is TRBJ2-3, the V gene TRBV6-4, with 8 bases lining up with TRBD1. V lost 4 bases to trimming and J lost 1 base; unmatched junction nucleotides: 4. There are 15 residues in the CDR3. The germline V gene encodes CDR1 MRHNA and CDR2 SNTAGT. CDR3 nucleotides: TGTGCCAGCAGTGGGACAGGGCACCGCACAGATACGCAGTATTTT. It encodes CASSGTGHRTDTQYF.

This rearrangement joins TRBV18 to TRBJ2-2; 8 bases map to TRBD1. Germline V gives CDR1 KGHSH, CDR2 LQKENI. The V segment lost 5 bases and the J segment 4 bases; nucleotides outside the gene matches: 6. There are 15 residues in the CDR3. CDR3 coding DNA: TGTGCCAGCTCAGACCAGGGGGCCCTCACCGGGGAGCTGTTTTTT. Amino acid sequence: CASSDQGALTGELFF.

This chain connects TRBV7-9 to TRBJ2-7, with TRBD1 as a possible D gene (6 bases). Germline assignment: CDR1 SEHNR and CDR2 FQNEAQ (reference sequence). Trimming removed 5 bases from V and 4 bases from J, with 9 bases in between. The CDR3 is 12 residues long. In DNA, the CDR3 is TGTGCCAGCAGCCAAACAGGGTACGAGCAGTACGTC. Its protein is CASSQTGYEQYV.

The chain uses TRBV10-3 and TRBJ2-7; perhaps TRBD1 as D (5 bases). Between the trimmed V and J ends, which lost 10 bases and 3 bases, there was a span of 13 bases. From germline, CDR1 is ENHRY and CDR2 SYGVKD. The CDR3 spans 12 residues. CDR3 nucleotide sequence: TGTGCCAATTCACCTCAGGGCTACGAGCAGTACTTC. Protein product: CANSPQGYEQYF.

The gene calls are TRBV5-6 and TRBJ1-2; TRBD1 agrees at 7 bases. Trimming cost V 4 bases and J 6 bases; bases outside gene matches: 9. The CDR3 has 14 amino acids. CDR1 and CDR2 from the germline V gene are SGHDT and YYEEEE. Here the CDR3 reads CASSTYRGRDGYTF. The CDR3, as DNA: TGTGCCAGCAGCACCTACAGGGGAAGGGATGGCTACACCTTC. The full variable domain, rest sourced from reference TRBV5-6 and TRBJ1-2, is DAGVTQSPTHLIKTRGQQVTLRCSPKSGHDTVSWYQQALGQGPQFIFQYYEEEERQRGNFPDRFSGHQFPNYSSELNVNALLLGDSALYLCASSTYRGRDGYTFGSGTRLTVV.

The V call is TRBV11-2, the J call TRBJ2-1, with 8 bases that match TRBD2. CDR3 length: 13 amino acids. Germline values: CDR1 SGHAT, CDR2 FQNNGV. With V trimmed by 4 bases and J by 10 bases, 6 bases remained unmatched. DNA of the CDR3: TGTGCCAGCAGCTCCATTCGCGGGGGGGAGCAGTTCTTC. As protein: CASSSIRGGEQFF.

The V gene is TRBV28, the J gene TRBJ1-6; a possible D gene is TRBD1 (5 bases). The germline gives CDR1 MDHEN, CDR2 SYDVKM. V gave up 8 bases and J gave up 7 bases, with 12 bases separating them. This CDR3 comprises 13 residues. The CDR3 region has the DNA TGTGCCAGCCTGACAGAGGCAAATTCACCCCTCCACTTT. It encodes CASLTEANSPLHF.

The chain recombines TRBV30 with TRBJ1-2; the D is unclear. Trimming left V 3 bases short and J 4 bases short, with 12 bases between. Germline assignment: CDR1 GTSNPN and CDR2 SVGIG (reference sequence). CDR3 size: 13 residues. The CDR3 loop is CAWRVPGSYGYTF. CDR3 in DNA: TGTGCCTGGAGGGTCCCCGGGAGCTATGGCTACACCTTC.

This clone appeared a single time. The CDR3 reads CAISESAGPMNTEAFF. The CDR3 nucleotides read TGTGCCATCAGTGAGTCGGCGGGGCCGATGAACACTGAAGCTTTCTTT. The chain links TRBV10-3 to TRBJ1-1, with D possibly being TRBD1 (5 bases). CDR3 size: 16 residues. Per germline, CDR1 ENHRY and CDR2 SYGVKD. Trimming stripped 0 bases from V and 0 bases from J, with 11 bases between.

This clone has just one count. The chain has TRBV5-1 and TRBJ2-1; TRBD2 aligns across 9 bases. Germline V lookup: CDR1 SGHRS, CDR2 YFSETQ. CDR3 length: 14 residues. With V trimmed by 2 bases and J by 9 bases, 6 bases remained unmatched. The CDR3 protein is CASSLAGGIREQFF. The CDR3 nucleotides are TGCGCCAGCAGCTTAGCGGGGGGTATTCGTGAGCAGTTCTTC.

The V call is TRBV13, the J call TRBJ2-1; TRBD2 agrees at 8 bases. The V gene end was trimmed by 1 base and the J gene end by 7 bases; junction bases not matched to a gene: 18. Looked up from germline, CDR1 is PRHDT and CDR2 is FYEKMQ (reference sequence). CDR3 length equals 19 residues. The CDR3 DNA reads TGTGCCAGCAGCTTAGCCTTAGGTGGGGCGGGGGGCCTGGTGAATGAGCAGTTCTTC. It translates to CASSLALGGAGGLVNEQFF.

The chain joins TRBV2 to TRBJ2-7; tentatively, D is TRBD2 (5 bases). The CDR3 is made up of 15 amino acids. CDR1 is SNHLY, CDR2 FYNNEI, per germline. V was trimmed by 2 bases and J by 0 bases, leaving 11 bases between them. CDR3 sequence: CASSERGRTSYEQYV. The CDR3 DNA follows: TGTGCCAGCAGTGAACGGGGTCGCACCTCCTACGAGCAGTACGTC.

CDR3 residues: CASSLEGSTQETQYF. CDR3 DNA: TGTGCCAGCAGCTTGGAGGGGTCAACCCAAGAGACCCAGTACTTC. V gene TRBV5-4 combines with J gene TRBJ2-5, with TRBD1 as a possible D gene (5 bases). The CDR3 sequence is 15 residues long. Deletions cut 0 bases from V and 1 base from J, with 10 bases between. Germline values: CDR1 SGHNT, CDR2 YYREEE (reference sequence).

The count of this clone is one. V is TRBV28 and J is TRBJ2-1; 16 positions agree with TRBD2. Trimming cost V 8 bases and J 0 bases; bases outside gene matches: 4. Germline values: CDR1 MDHEN, CDR2 SYDVKM. The CDR3 covers 17 residues. The CDR3 loop reads CASSGLAGGLSYNEQFF. The CDR3 region has the DNA TGTGCCAGCTCGGGACTAGCGGGGGGGCTCTCCTACAATGAGCAGTTCTTC.

This chain uses TRBV7-2 with TRBJ1-1, with TRBD1 as a possible D gene (5 bases). Trimming removed 6 bases at V and 0 bases at J, with 8 bases between. The CDR3 is 13 amino acids. Germline V lookup: CDR1 SGHTA, CDR2 FQGNSA. The CDR3 nucleotides are TGTGCCAGCAGACGACAGATGAACACTGAAGCTTTCTTT. It is translated as CASRRQMNTEAFF.